These T cell receptor beta chains were read from a single sample in a study of blood T cell repertoires in COVID-19. Assay: immunoSEQ multiplex PCR; the TCRdb copy retains only in-frame clones and omits some. The table shows 110,000 or so clones, with under 90% occurring only once. The specimen was peripheral blood. The receptors were gathered from a man aged 60 to 75 with acute or convalescent COVID-19. Both conserved end residues are part of each CDR3. Each record gives: clone size, D gene, V gene, J gene, CDR3 DNA, CDR3 protein. A D gene is named only where the DNA matches it firmly. Clone size is given for some rows only: seen once, a few or many times, or a class if the clone is expanded.

NA	NA	TRBV18	TRBJ2-2	TGTGCCAGCTCACCCCGAGGGGGTGACACCGGGGAGCTGTTTTTT	CASSPRGGDTGELFF
NA	TRBD1	TRBV9	TRBJ1-6	TGTGCCAGCAGCGCGGGTGGACAGGGGGTTTCACCCCTCCACTTT	CASSAGGQGVSPLHF
NA	TRBD1	TRBV27	TRBJ2-7	TGTGCCAGCAGACGGACAGGGGGTTTCTCCTACGAGCAGTACTTC	CASRRTGGFSYEQYF
once	NA	TRBV7-3	TRBJ2-1	TGTGCCAGCAGCTTACCCCGACTAGTTAATGAGCAGTTCTTC	CASSLPRLVNEQFF
NA	NA	TRBV9	TRBJ2-7	TGTGCCAGCAGCCCGGACAGTAGCTCCTACGAGCAGTACTTC	CASSPDSSSYEQYF
NA	NA	TRBV4-3	TRBJ2-7	TGCGCCAGCAGCCTCTTGAGGGAGAGGGAGAACTACGAGCAGTACTTC	CASSLLRERENYEQYF
once	TRBD1	TRBV6-5	TRBJ1-5	TGTGCCAGCAGTTACACGACAGGGAGTGACCAGCCCCAGCATTTT	CASSYTTGSDQPQHF
NA	NA	TRBV28	TRBJ2-7	TGTGCCAGCAGCCTACTGCGCGAGCAGTACTTC	CASSLLREQYF
NA	NA	TRBV30	TRBJ1-1	TGTGCCGGCCGAAAAGGGAGCCCCACGGAAAACACTGAAGCTTTCTTT	CAGRKGSPTENTEAFF
NA	NA	TRBV28	TRBJ1-4	TGTGCCAGCAGTTTATCGGGACTGAATGAAAAACTGTTTTTT	CASSLSGLNEKLFF
NA	TRBD1	TRBV18	TRBJ1-1	TGTGCCAGCTCACCCGGACAGGGATACACTGAAGCTTTCTTT	CASSPGQGYTEAFF
NA	NA	TRBV5-1	TRBJ2-5	TGCGCCAGCAGCTTCAGTGACAGCAGTCAAGAGACCCAGTACTTC	CASSFSDSSQETQYF
NA	TRBD1	TRBV24-1	TRBJ2-6	TGTGCCACCAGTGATCCGTCAGGGGGCTCTGGGGCCAACGTCCTGACTTTC	CATSDPSGGSGANVLTF
NA	NA	TRBV12-3/TRBV12-4	TRBJ2-7	TGTGCCAGCAGTTTATACAGACACTACGAGCAGTACTTC	CASSLYRHYEQYF
NA	NA	TRBV6-6	TRBJ1-4	TGTGCCAGCAGTTACTCGAGCCATAATGAAAAACTGTTTTTT	CASSYSSHNEKLFF
NA	NA	TRBV2	TRBJ1-5	TGTGCCAGCAGTCGGGAGCAGGGTTACAATCAGCCCCAGCATTTT	CASSREQGYNQPQHF
NA	TRBD2	TRBV19	TRBJ2-5	TGTGCCAGTAGTACGGTGGGGGGGGAGACCCAGTACTTC	CASSTVGGETQYF
NA	NA	TRBV7-2	TRBJ2-2	TGTGCCAGCGGGACTCACACCGGGGAGCTGTTTTTT	CASGTHTGELFF
NA	TRBD2	TRBV6-2/TRBV6-3	TRBJ2-2	TGTGCCAGCAGTTACCCGCTTAGGGCGGGAGGGCCAGTGGACGGGGAGCTGTTTTTT	CASSYPLRAGGPVDGELFF
NA	TRBD1	TRBV5-4	TRBJ1-1	TGTGCCAGCAGCCCGACCACAGGGGTGAACACTGAAGCTTTCTTT	CASSPTTGVNTEAFF
NA	TRBD1	TRBV6-6	TRBJ2-7	TGTGCCAGCAGTCTGCAGGGGGAAGCCTACGAGCAGTACTTC	CASSLQGEAYEQYF
NA	TRBD2	TRBV11-2	TRBJ2-3	TGTGCCAGCAGCTTGACTAGCGGCACAGATACGCAGTATTTT	CASSLTSGTDTQYF
few	TRBD1	TRBV5-5	TRBJ1-1	TGTGCCAGCAGCCTCGGGACAGGGCGGACTGAAGCTTTCTTT	CASSLGTGRTEAFF
once	NA	TRBV5-1	TRBJ2-2	TGCGCCAGCAGCTTTGCAGGGCCGAACACCGGGGAGCTGTTTTTT	CASSFAGPNTGELFF
NA	TRBD2	TRBV7-2	TRBJ2-4	TGTGCCAGCAGCTTATTAGCGGGGGGGGCCTTAGCCAAAAACATTCAGTACTTC	CASSLLAGGALAKNIQYF
NA	TRBD1	TRBV28	TRBJ1-1	TGTGCCAGCAGTCCCGGACAGGGGGAAACTGAAGCTTTCTTT	CASSPGQGETEAFF
NA	NA	TRBV7-2	TRBJ2-3	TGTGCCAGCAGCTCGCTCCCGGGAGCAGGCACAGATACGCAGTATTTT	CASSSLPGAGTDTQYF
NA	NA	TRBV6-4	TRBJ1-5	TGTGCCAGCACCGAACCCTTCTGCGGAGACAATCAGCCCCAGCATTTT	CASTEPFCGDNQPQHF
NA	TRBD2	TRBV11-2	TRBJ2-1	TGTGCCAGCAGCTTAATAGCCGGCGGGAGGGCCGTTGAGCAGTTCTTC	CASSLIAGGRAVEQFF
NA	NA	TRBV4-1	TRBJ2-1	TGCGCCAGCAGCCTTACGAACAGGGATCGGCAGTTCTTC	CASSLTNRDRQFF
NA	NA	TRBV6-5	TRBJ2-2	TGTGCCAGCACCCTCAAACCCAACGGGGGCGGGGAGCTGTTTTTT	CASTLKPNGGGELFF
NA	TRBD1	TRBV6-2/TRBV6-3	TRBJ2-1	TGTGCCAGCAGCATCCACAGGGGTCACTACAATGAGCAGTTCTTC	CASSIHRGHYNEQFF